These 20 T cell receptor beta chains came from one sample sequenced in a study of blood T cell repertoires in COVID-19. The method was immunoSEQ multiplex PCR; TCRdb's version includes in-frame clones alone and lacks a portion of them. The data hold 120,000 or so clones, with around 70% observed a single time. The sample comprised peripheral blood. The source is a man aged 60 to 75 with acute or convalescent COVID-19.

The gene calls are TRBV3-1 (or the pseudogene TRBV3-2) and TRBJ1-1; 7 nucleotides align to TRBD1. CDR3 length equals 14 residues. Trimming cost V 4 bases and J 1 base; bases outside gene matches: 3. Germline V lookup: CDR1 LGHDT, CDR2 YNNKEL (reference sequence). CDR3 amino acids: CASSRGQANTEAFF. Written as DNA, the CDR3 is TGTGCCAGCAGCCGAGGACAGGCGAACACTGAAGCTTTCTTT.

The V gene is TRBV5-8, the J gene TRBJ2-5; perhaps TRBD2 as D (6 bases). Trimming left V 4 bases short and J 7 bases short, with 17 bases between. In germline, CDR1 is SGHTS, CDR2 YDEGEE. The CDR3 extends over 14 amino acids. The CDR3 here is CASSPEGRRGTQYF. The CDR3 DNA sequence: TGTGCCAGCAGCCCTGAGGGGAGGAGGGGGACCCAGTACTTC.

The V and J genes are TRBV25-1 and TRBJ2-3; no firm D call. Germline V CDR1 and CDR2: MGHDK, SYGVNS. V dropped 2 bases and J dropped 2 bases, with 11 bases sitting between them. The length of the CDR3 is 15 residues. The CDR3 DNA reads as TGTGCCAGCAGTGAACTGACTCTCGACACAGATACGCAGTATTTT. Its translation: CASSELTLDTDTQYF.

V usage is TRBV12-5 and J usage is TRBJ2-4; D is unresolved. Germline CDR1 reads LGHNT; CDR2 reads FRNRAP. The CDR3 extends over 16 amino acids. The germline V and J ends were trimmed by 1 base and 6 bases, with 16 bases remaining between them. DNA for the CDR3: TGTGCTAGTGGTTTGGGCAGCTCTGGGCGAGTAAACATTCAGTACTTC. It specifies CASGLGSSGRVNIQYF.

The chain links TRBV6-6 to TRBJ2-3; D ambiguous. Germline CDR1 reads MNHNY; CDR2 reads SVGAGI (reference sequence). V dropped 6 bases and J dropped 2 bases, with 12 bases sitting between them. This CDR3 has 14 residues. CDR3 nucleotide sequence: TGTGCCAGCAGCTCCGGGTTCACCACAGATACGCAGTATTTT. It codes for CASSSGFTTDTQYF.

The chain links TRBV27 to TRBJ2-3; D might be TRBD2 (6 bases). Germline V gene lookup returns CDR1 MNHEY and CDR2 SMNVEV (reference sequence). Trimming took off 9 bases at V and 2 bases at J, with 12 bases between the two ends. This CDR3 has 13 amino acids. This chain's CDR3 is CASGRRPTDTQYF. The CDR3 DNA reads TGTGCCAGTGGGAGGCGACCCACAGATACGCAGTATTTT.

V usage is TRBV4-1 and J usage is TRBJ2-1; 7 nucleotides agree with TRBD2. The V gene's germline CDR1 is MGHRA and CDR2 YSYEKL. The CDR3 has 17 amino acids. V was pared by 1 base and J by 1 base, with 7 bases of the junction left unmatched. As DNA, the CDR3 is TGCGCCAGCAGCCAAGCCCCAGCGGGGAGATCCTACAATGAGCAGTTCTTC. Amino acids: CASSQAPAGRSYNEQFF.

This clone is a singleton in its sample. The J gene is TRBJ1-4, the V gene TRBV6-6, with 9 nucleotides matching TRBD1. CDR3 length equals 15 residues. CDR1 and CDR2 (germline): MNHNY, SVGAGI (reference sequence). The trim removed 10 bases at V and 2 bases at J, leaving 8 bases unmatched. Here the CDR3 DNA reads TGTGCCACCAAGGACAGGGGATTGACTAATGAAAAACTGTTTTTT. Protein sequence: CATKDRGLTNEKLFF.

The CDR3 is CAWRGGSGAASSYEQYF. The CDR3 nucleotides are TGTGCCTGGAGAGGTGGTAGCGGGGCCGCCAGCTCCTACGAGCAGTACTTC. J is TRBJ2-7 and V is TRBV30, with 8 bases lining up with TRBD2. The CDR3 sequence is 17 residues long. Per germline, CDR1 GTSNPN and CDR2 SVGIG (reference sequence). V shed 3 bases and J 0 bases; nucleotides not matched to a gene: 13.

V gene TRBV5-1 combines with J gene TRBJ2-3, with 8 bases aligning to TRBD1. J was trimmed by 2 bases and V by 4 bases; bases with no gene match: 3. The CDR3 spans 14 residues. Per the germline V gene, CDR1 is SGHRS and CDR2 is YFSETQ. Here the CDR3 DNA reads TGCGCCAGCAGCGGGACAGGACACACAGATACGCAGTATTTT. Translating gives CASSGTGHTDTQYF.

V usage is TRBV7-2 and J usage is TRBJ2-3; D is unresolved. CDR1 SGHTA and CDR2 FQGNSA come from the germline V gene. V lost 4 bases, J lost 9 bases, and 11 bases lay in between. The CDR3 totals 12 residues. Here the CDR3 reads CASSSYGYTQYF. CDR3 DNA: TGTGCCAGCAGCTCCTACGGGTACACGCAGTATTTT.

The rearrangement joins TRBV24-1 to TRBJ2-1, with TRBD2 identical over 11 bases. This CDR3 is built from 16 residues. Trimming removed 5 bases from V and 4 bases from J; junction bases left unmatched: 6. Looked up from germline, CDR1 is KGHDR and CDR2 is SFDVKD. CDR3 sequence: CATSGHGTSGYNEQFF. The CDR3 DNA reads as TGTGCCACCAGTGGCCACGGGACTAGCGGATACAATGAGCAGTTCTTC.

The V call is TRBV14, the J call TRBJ2-3, with 14 bases fitting TRBD2. The J segment lost 8 bases and the V segment lost 4 bases, leaving 11 bases of the junction unmatched. This CDR3 comprises 17 residues. Germline V CDR1 and CDR2: SGHDN, FVKESK. The CDR3 here is CASSPRTSGGPLGTQYF. The CDR3 DNA sequence: TGTGCCAGCAGCCCTCGGACTAGCGGGGGGCCCCTGGGTACGCAGTATTTT.

The chain combines TRBV3-1 (or the pseudogene TRBV3-2) with TRBJ1-1; D ambiguous. The V gene lost 3 bases and the J gene lost 4 bases, with 12 bases spanning the gap. In germline, CDR1 is LGHDT, CDR2 YNNKEL (reference sequence). This CDR3 has 14 residues. The CDR3 is CASSHGGKGTEAFF. In DNA, the CDR3 is TGTGCCAGCAGCCACGGAGGGAAGGGCACTGAAGCTTTCTTT.

This clone was counted a few times. The J gene is TRBJ2-1, the V gene TRBV5-1; 7 bases line up with TRBD2. Trimming cost V 4 bases and J 4 bases; bases outside gene matches: 5. The length of the CDR3 is 14 residues. CDR1 is SGHRS and CDR2 is YFSETQ in the germline V gene. In DNA, the CDR3 is TGCGCCAGCAGCGGACTAGTCCGGTACAATGAGCAGTTCTTC. Translating gives CASSGLVRYNEQFF.

This clone was observed a handful of times. This rearrangement joins TRBV6-5 to TRBJ1-6; D is unclear. CDR1 and CDR2 from the germline V gene are MNHEY and SVGAGI. This CDR3 region has 14 residues. V gave up 5 bases and J gave up 11 bases, with 16 bases separating them. CDR3 nucleotides: TGTGCCAGCAGTCCCGGAGCGGGCTATGCACCCCTCCACTTT. Its translation is CASSPGAGYAPLHF.

This sequence joins TRBV29-1 and TRBJ1-1; D unresolved. Germline CDR1 reads SQVTM; CDR2 reads ANQGSEA. The ends were cut back, 6 bases at V and 1 base at J, with 9 bases in the middle. The CDR3 is made up of 12 amino acids. The CDR3 DNA reads as TGCAGCGTGGTATACAGGAACACTGAAGCTTTCTTT. This gives the protein CSVVYRNTEAFF.

The CDR3 protein is CASRDRVRSNQPQHF. The CDR3 DNA is TGTGCCAGTAGGGACAGGGTGAGAAGCAATCAGCCCCAGCATTTT. The chain couples TRBV19 to TRBJ1-5; 8 nucleotides agree with TRBD1. The CDR3 length is 15 residues. The germline CDR1 and CDR2 sequences are LNHDA and SQIVND (reference sequence). After removal of 6 bases from V and 1 base from J, the junction contained 5 bases not matched to a gene.

This clone was picked up one time. V usage is TRBV5-1 and J usage is TRBJ1-5; D might be TRBD1 (5 bases). CDR3 length: 15 residues. V gave up 0 bases and J gave up 4 bases, with 11 bases separating them. Germline values: CDR1 SGHRS, CDR2 YFSETQ. CDR3 amino acids: CASSLAGGSNQPQHF. Written as DNA, the CDR3 is TGCGCCAGCAGCTTGGCCGGGGGTTCTAATCAGCCCCAGCATTTT.

The table lists this clone with a count of one. V usage is TRBV12-3 or TRBV12-4 and J usage is TRBJ1-2; 7 bases are shared with TRBD1. The CDR3 sequence is 13 residues long. V trimming: 7 bases; J trimming: 7 bases; junction bases outside the gene matches: 9. The CDR3 region has the DNA TGTGCCAGCACACCTGACAGGGTGGTTGGCTACACCTTC. It encodes CASTPDRVVGYTF.